This entry is about one T cell receptor (beta chain). No cognate antigen has been identified for it. No base qualities exist here, and no much larger clone lies one base off it. All of the donors in the study were healthy humans. Libraries came from the immunoSEQ multiplex PCR assay. TCRdb holds this immuneACCESS table with in-frame rearrangements only. Some clones are missing; in checked studies, unresolved V genes explain under half, and the rest has no known cause. Recorded for this sample are tens of thousands of clones; about 90% of them occurred a single time. The top ten clonotypes cover around 1.5% of the sample. This specimen belongs to a study of T cell repertoires and Cas9 in healthy adults (dated by TCRdb to 2017 to 2018). In terms of the full investigation: Within the CD4 and CD8 compartments, SpCas9-reactive T cells were assessed for multi-effector potency, cytotoxicity and lineage determination. The study looked at preexisting T cell immunity to the Streptococcus pyogenes Cas9 nuclease (SpCas9), which is used in CRISPR gene editing. Overall results and qualifications from the work: Proliferation and function of SpCas9-reactive effector T cells were reported to be mitigated in vitro by SpCas9-reactive regulatory T cells.

The CDR3 covers 15 residues, taking in both the cysteine and the phenylalanine. The kept DNA is CDR3 alone, 45 bases in frame from the first base. For CDR1 and CDR2, the germline V gene lists KGHSH and LQKENI. V trim: 4 bases; J trim: 5 bases; unmatched bases: 6. This receptor was taken from a human donor in good health. The sample consisted of CD4+ effector T cells (CD127+, CD25-, CD137-, CD154-) from PBMCs; culture status not recorded. The sequence is built from TRBV18 and TRBJ1-4, and 8 junctional nucleotides match TRBD1. The CDR3 sequence is CASSRAGGLNEKLFF. The sequenced DNA is TGTGCCAGCTCACGTGCAGGGGGCCTGAATGAAAAACTGTTTTTT.